Below, 16 T cell receptor beta chains from the same sample are listed, as sequenced in a study of cytomegalovirus exposure and HLA in healthy donors. The PCR made use of 60 Vbeta and 13 Jbeta primers. Libraries were prepared by immunoSEQ multiplex PCR; TCRdb keeps only in-frame clonotypes and omits some of them. The data show about 85,000 clones, under 90% seen once. Material for sequencing was PBMCs. Every receptor here comes from a man aged 45-65 years in good health and CMV-seropositive.

This clone came up a few times. The rearrangement links TRBV28 to TRBJ1-4, with 7 bases aligning to TRBD1. Germline values: CDR1 MDHEN, CDR2 SYDVKM. The V gene end was trimmed by 3 bases and the J gene end by 5 bases; junction bases not matched to a gene: 3. The CDR3 consists of 14 residues. The CDR3 loop is CASSFRTGNEKLFF. CDR3 DNA sequence: TGTGCCAGCAGTTTCCGGACAGGCAATGAAAAACTGTTTTTT.

The chain uses TRBV30 and TRBJ2-7; TRBD2 matches at 7 bases. The CDR3 is 13 residues long. CDR1 GTSNPN and CDR2 SVGIG come from the germline V gene (reference sequence). With 2 bases clipped from V and 4 bases from J, the junction kept 5 bases outside the gene matches. The CDR3 protein is CAWSLPSGYEQYF. The CDR3 DNA is TGTGCCTGGAGTTTGCCTAGCGGTTACGAGCAGTACTTC.

This chain joins TRBV29-1 and TRBJ2-3; TRBD2 agrees at 12 bases. The CDR3 runs to 15 residues. V trimming: 4 bases; J trimming: 6 bases; junction bases outside the gene matches: 8. Per the germline V gene, CDR1 is SQVTM and CDR2 is ANQGSEA. The CDR3 DNA reads as TGCAGCGTTGTTGGAACTAGCGGGGGGAAGGATACGCAGTATTTT. Translated: CSVVGTSGGKDTQYF.

The rearrangement links TRBV19 to TRBJ1-1, with 7 bases matching TRBD1. The CDR3 is made up of 13 amino acids. CDR1 and CDR2 (germline): LNHDA, SQIVND (reference sequence). Trimming removed 10 bases from V and 4 bases from J; junction bases left unmatched: 9. CDR3 in amino acids: CATSTGSFTEAFF. CDR3 in DNA: TGTGCCACCTCGACAGGGTCGTTCACTGAAGCTTTCTTT.

This chain links TRBV6-6 with TRBJ2-2, with TRBD1 matching 7 bases. The CDR3 is made up of 14 amino acids. V lost 6 bases, J lost 3 bases, and 4 bases stayed unmatched. CDR1 MNHNY and CDR2 SVGAGI come from the germline V gene (reference sequence). The CDR3, as DNA: TGTGCCAGCAGATGGGACAGAGACACCGGGGAGCTGTTTTTT. It translates to CASRWDRDTGELFF.

The chain joins TRBV18 to TRBJ2-6; TRBD2 aligns across 8 bases. The V segment lost 4 bases and the J segment 2 bases; nucleotides outside the gene matches: 10. Germline CDR1 reads KGHSH; CDR2 reads LQKENI. This CDR3 has 18 residues. In DNA form, the CDR3 reads TGTGCCAGCTCACTTAGGGGTCCGCGGGAGGCTGGGGCCAACGTCCTGACTTTC. Its protein product is CASSLRGPREAGANVLTF.

This clone came up once. J is TRBJ2-2 and V is TRBV5-4; 8 bases fit TRBD2. V lost 4 bases and J lost 4; bases outside the gene matches: 15. This CDR3 is 18 amino acids long. The germline V gene has CDR1 SGHNT and CDR2 YYREEE (reference sequence). CDR3: CASSLGGGIGSLTGELFF. The DNA for the CDR3 is TGTGCCAGCAGCCTAGGCGGGGGGATAGGGTCCCTCACCGGGGAGCTGTTTTTT.

With regard to this clone: One end of the junction does not line up with germline, which may come from a read error. V and J are TRBV30 and TRBJ1-3, with D unclear. Germline lookup yields CDR1 GTSNPN and CDR2 SVGIG (reference sequence). CDR3 length: 14 amino acids. CDR3 DNA: TGTGCCTGGAGTGTAATAGGAGTTGGAAGCACCATATATTTT. Protein product: CAWSVIGVGSTIYF. Drawing the rest from reference TRBV30 and TRBJ1-3, the complete variable domain is SQTIHQWPATLVQPVGSPLSLECTVEGTSNPNLYWYRQAAGRGLQLLFYSVGIGQISSEVPQNLSASRPQDRQFILSSKKLLLSDSGFYLCAWSVIGVGSTIYFGEGSWLTVV.

The rearrangement links TRBV5-8 to TRBJ2-7; 10 nucleotides align to TRBD2. From germline, CDR1 is SGHTS and CDR2 YDEGEE. V lost 4 bases, J lost 5 bases, and 9 bases stayed unmatched. The CDR3 is 15 residues long. The CDR3 coding sequence is TGTGCCAGCAGCCAACTAGCGGGGAAGCCAGACGAGCAGTACTTC. Its protein is CASSQLAGKPDEQYF.

The V gene is TRBV5-4, the J gene TRBJ1-2; 8 bases line up with TRBD1. V was pared by 4 bases and J by 8 bases, with 7 bases of the junction left unmatched. The CDR3 loop spans 13 amino acids. Germline loops: CDR1 SGHNT, CDR2 YYREEE (reference sequence). CDR3 bases: TGTGCCAGCAGCAGGACAGGGACGAGCGGCTACACCTTC. Translation gives CASSRTGTSGYTF.

This clone has only a few counts. The chain couples TRBV6-1 to TRBJ2-3; perhaps TRBD1 as D (5 bases). Germline CDR1 MNHNS, CDR2 SASEGT. CDR3 length equals 15 residues. The V end lost 10 bases, the J end lost 5 bases, and 22 bases lay between the germline ends. CDR3 amino acids: CATRSRVEWLDTQYF. CDR3 sequence (DNA): TGTGCCACCAGGTCCAGGGTTGAATGGTTAGATACGCAGTATTTT.

This clone has more than one count but fewer than ten. This chain links TRBV7-6 with TRBJ1-1; D gene uncertain. CDR1 is SGHVS and CDR2 is FNYEAQ in the germline V gene. CDR3 length equals 12 residues. V was trimmed by 6 bases and J by 3 bases, leaving 8 bases between them. CDR3: CASSHRDTEAFF. The CDR3 DNA is TGTGCCAGCAGTCACCGGGACACTGAAGCTTTCTTT.

The V gene is TRBV23-1, the J gene TRBJ1-1; a possible D gene is TRBD1 (5 bases). TRBV23-1 is designated an ORF whose function remains uncertain. CDR3 length: 14 amino acids. With 1 base removed from V and 8 bases from J, the gap between germline ends came to 14 bases. CDR3 DNA sequence: TGCGCCAGCAGTCAATTTGTTATTGGGGGGGAAGCTTTCTTT. This codes for CASSQFVIGGEAFF.

The V gene is TRBV5-1, the J gene TRBJ2-1; 12 bases align to TRBD2. From germline, CDR1 is SGHRS and CDR2 YFSETQ. This CDR3 has 16 amino acids. After removal of 4 bases from V and 5 bases from J, the junction contained 7 bases not matched to a gene. The DNA for the CDR3 is TGCGCCAGCAGCCCACTAGCGGGAGGTGCCCACAATGAGCAGTTCTTC. This codes for CASSPLAGGAHNEQFF.

The chain has TRBV6-1 and TRBJ2-6; D not certain. The CDR3 runs 13 residues. Trimming took 8 bases from V and 3 from J, leaving 8 bases between them. CDR1 MNHNS and CDR2 SASEGT come from the germline V gene. The CDR3 is CASGQDGANVLTF. The CDR3 nucleotides are TGTGCCAGCGGGCAAGATGGGGCCAACGTCCTGACTTTC.

The sample holds a few counts of this clone. The genes are TRBV19 and TRBJ1-5; no clear D gene. The CDR3 spans 13 residues. V lost 1 base and J 3 bases, leaving 4 bases between the germline ends. Germline CDR1 and CDR2: LNHDA and SQIVND (reference sequence). The CDR3 loop reads CASSIGANQPQHF. The CDR3 DNA follows: TGTGCCAGTAGTATAGGGGCCAATCAGCCCCAGCATTTT.